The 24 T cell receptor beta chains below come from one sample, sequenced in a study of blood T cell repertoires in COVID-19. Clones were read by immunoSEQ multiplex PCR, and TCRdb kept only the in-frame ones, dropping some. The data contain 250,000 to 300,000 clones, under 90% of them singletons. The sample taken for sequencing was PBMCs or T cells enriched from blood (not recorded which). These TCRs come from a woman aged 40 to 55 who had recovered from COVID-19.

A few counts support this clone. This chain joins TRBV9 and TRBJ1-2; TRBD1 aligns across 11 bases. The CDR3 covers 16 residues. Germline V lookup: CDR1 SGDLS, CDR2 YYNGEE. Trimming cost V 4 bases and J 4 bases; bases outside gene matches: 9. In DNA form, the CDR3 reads TGTGCCAGCAGCTCGGGACAGGGGGTACCCTCCTATGGCTACACCTTC. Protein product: CASSSGQGVPSYGYTF.

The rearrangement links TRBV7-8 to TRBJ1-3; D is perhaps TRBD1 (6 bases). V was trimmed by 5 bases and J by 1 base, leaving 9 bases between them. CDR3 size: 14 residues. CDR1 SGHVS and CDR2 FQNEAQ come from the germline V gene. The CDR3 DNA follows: TGTGCCAGCAGCCCAGGACAGTCTGGAAACACCATATATTTT. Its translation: CASSPGQSGNTIYF.

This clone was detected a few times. The CDR3 DNA is TGTGCCAGCAGTTACACAGGAAAACAGCCCCAGCATTTT. This codes for CASSYTGKQPQHF. The chain combines TRBV12-3 or TRBV12-4 with TRBJ1-5; tentative D call: TRBD1 (5 bases). V lost 4 bases and J lost 7, with 11 bases in between. CDR3 length: 13 amino acids.

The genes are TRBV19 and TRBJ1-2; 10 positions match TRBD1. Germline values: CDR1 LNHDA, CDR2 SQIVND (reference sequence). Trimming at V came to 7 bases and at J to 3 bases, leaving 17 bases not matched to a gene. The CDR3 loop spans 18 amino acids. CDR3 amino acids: CASIPNSGTGVVHYGYTF. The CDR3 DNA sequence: TGTGCCAGTATCCCAAACTCCGGGACAGGGGTTGTTCACTATGGCTACACCTTC.

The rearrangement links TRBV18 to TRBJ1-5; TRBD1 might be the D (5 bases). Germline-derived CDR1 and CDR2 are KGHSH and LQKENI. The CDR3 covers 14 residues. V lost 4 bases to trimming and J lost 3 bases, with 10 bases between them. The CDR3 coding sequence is TGTGCCAGCTCACTCGACAGATTCAATCAGCCCCAGCATTTT. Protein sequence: CASSLDRFNQPQHF.

The CDR3 DNA sequence: TGTGCCAGCAGCCAAGGCGGACAGGGGGCCTATGGCTACACCTTC. It is translated as CASSQGGQGAYGYTF. This chain joins TRBV3-1 (or the pseudogene TRBV3-2) and TRBJ1-2; 11 nucleotides line up with TRBD1. The CDR3 consists of 15 residues. V dropped 1 base and J dropped 4; count of bases not matched to a gene: 2. Germline V gene lookup returns CDR1 LGHDT and CDR2 YNNKEL (reference sequence).

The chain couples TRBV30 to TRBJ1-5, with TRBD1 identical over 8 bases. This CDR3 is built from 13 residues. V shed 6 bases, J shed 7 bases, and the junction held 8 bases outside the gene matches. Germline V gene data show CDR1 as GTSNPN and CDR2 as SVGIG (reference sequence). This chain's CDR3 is CACRDRGKQPQHF. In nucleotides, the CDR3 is TGTGCCTGCCGAGACAGGGGAAAACAGCCCCAGCATTTT.

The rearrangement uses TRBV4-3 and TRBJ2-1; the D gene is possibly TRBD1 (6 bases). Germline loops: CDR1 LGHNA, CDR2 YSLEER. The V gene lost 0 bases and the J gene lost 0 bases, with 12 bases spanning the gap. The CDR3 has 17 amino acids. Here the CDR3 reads CASSQDPLTGSYNEQFF. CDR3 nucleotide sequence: TGCGCCAGCAGCCAAGACCCGTTGACAGGCTCCTACAATGAGCAGTTCTTC.

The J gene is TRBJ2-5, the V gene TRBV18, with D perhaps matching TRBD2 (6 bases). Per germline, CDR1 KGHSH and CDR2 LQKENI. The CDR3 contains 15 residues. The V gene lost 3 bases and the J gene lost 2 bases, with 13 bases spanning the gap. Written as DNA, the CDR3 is TGTGCCAGCTCACCCGTGCTAGCGAGGCAAGAGACCCAGTACTTC. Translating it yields CASSPVLARQETQYF.

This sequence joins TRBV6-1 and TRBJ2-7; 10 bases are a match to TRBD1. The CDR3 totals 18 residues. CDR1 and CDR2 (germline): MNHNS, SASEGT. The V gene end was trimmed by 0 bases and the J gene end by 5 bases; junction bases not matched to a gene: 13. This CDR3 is CASSEASIRGQGRNEQYF. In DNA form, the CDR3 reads TGTGCCAGCAGTGAAGCCTCAATCCGGGGACAGGGGAGAAACGAGCAGTACTTC.

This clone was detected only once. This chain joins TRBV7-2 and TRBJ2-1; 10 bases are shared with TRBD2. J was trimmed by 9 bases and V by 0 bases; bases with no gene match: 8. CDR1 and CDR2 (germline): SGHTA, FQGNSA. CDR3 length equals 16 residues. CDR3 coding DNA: TGTGCCAGCAGCTTAGCGGGGACTAGCGTCGTCATTGAGCAGTTCTTC. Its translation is CASSLAGTSVVIEQFF.

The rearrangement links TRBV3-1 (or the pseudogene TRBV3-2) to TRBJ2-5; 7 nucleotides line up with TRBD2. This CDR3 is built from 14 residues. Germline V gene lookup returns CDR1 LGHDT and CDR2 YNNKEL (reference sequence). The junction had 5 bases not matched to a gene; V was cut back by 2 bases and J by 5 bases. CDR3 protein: CASSQQTGGETQYF. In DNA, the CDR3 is TGTGCCAGCAGCCAACAAACGGGGGGTGAGACCCAGTACTTC.

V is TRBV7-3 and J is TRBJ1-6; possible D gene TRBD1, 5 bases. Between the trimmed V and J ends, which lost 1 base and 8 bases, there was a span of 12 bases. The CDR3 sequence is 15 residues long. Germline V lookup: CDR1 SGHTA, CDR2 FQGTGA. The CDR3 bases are TGTGCCAGCAGCTTAAGCGGGGGATGGGATTCACCCCTCCACTTT. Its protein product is CASSLSGGWDSPLHF.

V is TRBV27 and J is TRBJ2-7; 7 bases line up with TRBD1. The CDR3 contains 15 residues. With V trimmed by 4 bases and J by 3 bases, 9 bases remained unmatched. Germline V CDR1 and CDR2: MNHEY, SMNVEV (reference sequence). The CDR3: CASSSTRGQFYEQYF. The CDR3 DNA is TGTGCCAGCAGTTCAACACGGGGACAGTTCTACGAGCAGTACTTC.

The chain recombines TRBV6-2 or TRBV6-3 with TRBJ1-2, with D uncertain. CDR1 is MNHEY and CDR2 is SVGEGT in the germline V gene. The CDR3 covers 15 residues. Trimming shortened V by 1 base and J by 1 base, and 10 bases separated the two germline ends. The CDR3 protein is CASSYYGGSNYGYTF. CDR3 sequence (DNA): TGTGCCAGCAGTTACTACGGAGGGAGTAACTATGGCTACACCTTC.

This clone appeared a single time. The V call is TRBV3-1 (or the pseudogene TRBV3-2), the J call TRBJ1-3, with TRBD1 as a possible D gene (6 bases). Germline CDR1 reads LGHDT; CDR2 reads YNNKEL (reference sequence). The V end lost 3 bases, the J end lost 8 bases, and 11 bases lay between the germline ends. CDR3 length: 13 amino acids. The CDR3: CASSQAGADTIYF. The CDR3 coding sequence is TGTGCCAGCAGCCAGGCAGGGGCGGACACCATATATTTT.

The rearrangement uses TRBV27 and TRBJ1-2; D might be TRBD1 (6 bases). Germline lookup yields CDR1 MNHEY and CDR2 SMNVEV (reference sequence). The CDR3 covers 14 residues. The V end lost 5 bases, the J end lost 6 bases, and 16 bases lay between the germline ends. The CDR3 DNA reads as TGTGCCAGCAGTAGTGGGCAGGGGCGCCATGGCTACACCTTC. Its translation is CASSSGQGRHGYTF.

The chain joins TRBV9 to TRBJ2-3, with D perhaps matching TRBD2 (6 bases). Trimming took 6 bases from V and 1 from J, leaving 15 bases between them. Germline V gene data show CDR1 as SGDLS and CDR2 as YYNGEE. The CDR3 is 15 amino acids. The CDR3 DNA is TGTGCCAGCAACCCGGTGGTAGCGGGCACAGATACGCAGTATTTT. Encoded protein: CASNPVVAGTDTQYF.

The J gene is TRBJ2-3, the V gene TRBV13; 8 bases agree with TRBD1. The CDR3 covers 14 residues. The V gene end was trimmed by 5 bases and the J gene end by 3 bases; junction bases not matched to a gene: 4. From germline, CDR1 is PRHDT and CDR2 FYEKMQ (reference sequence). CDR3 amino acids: CASSIRQGTDTQYF. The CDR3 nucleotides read TGTGCCAGCAGCATTCGACAGGGGACAGATACGCAGTATTTT.

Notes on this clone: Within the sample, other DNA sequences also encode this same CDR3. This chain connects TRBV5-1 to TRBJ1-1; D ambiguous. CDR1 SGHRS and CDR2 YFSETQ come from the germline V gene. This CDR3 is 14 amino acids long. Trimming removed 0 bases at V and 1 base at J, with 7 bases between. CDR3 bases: TGCGCCAGCAGCTTGGGTCCAGGGAACACTGAAGCTTTCTTT. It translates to CASSLGPGNTEAFF.

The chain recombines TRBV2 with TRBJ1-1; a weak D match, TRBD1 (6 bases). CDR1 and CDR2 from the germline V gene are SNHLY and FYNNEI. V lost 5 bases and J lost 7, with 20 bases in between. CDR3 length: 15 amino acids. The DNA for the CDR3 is TGTGCCAGCAGTCTACAGGGCGCCAAAACGGTTGAAGCTTTCTTT. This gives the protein CASSLQGAKTVEAFF.

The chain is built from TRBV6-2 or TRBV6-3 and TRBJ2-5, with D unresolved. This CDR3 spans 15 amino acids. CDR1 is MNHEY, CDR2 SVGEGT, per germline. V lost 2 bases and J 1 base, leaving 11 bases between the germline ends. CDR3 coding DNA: TGTGCCAGCAGTTACGTCGCGATGCGCCAAGAGACCCAGTACTTC. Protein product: CASSYVAMRQETQYF.

DNA of the CDR3: TGTGCCAGCAGTTACTTAACAGGGGGAGTGGATTCACCCCTCCACTTT. As protein: CASSYLTGGVDSPLHF. This chain uses TRBV6-5 with TRBJ1-6, with 8 nucleotides matching TRBD1. The CDR3 spans 16 residues. Germline V gene sequence: CDR1 MNHEY, CDR2 SVGAGI. With V trimmed by 1 base and J by 8 bases, 7 bases remained unmatched.

The CDR3 nucleotides read TGTGCCAGCAGGTCCGACAGGGGGAGCTCCTATAATTCACCCCTCCACTTT. Protein: CASRSDRGSSYNSPLHF. This chain links TRBV5-5 with TRBJ1-6, with 9 bases that match TRBD1. The CDR3 has 17 amino acids. The V segment lost 5 bases and the J segment 0 bases; nucleotides outside the gene matches: 6. The V gene's germline CDR1 is SGHKS and CDR2 YYEKEE (reference sequence).